This is a list of T cell receptor beta chains from one sample in a study of T cells after yellow fever vaccination. TCRdb passed the 5' RACE reads through MiXCR, listing each CDR3 protein once. In the table there are hundreds of thousands of distinct CDR3 sequences, approximately 12% of which are singletons. The sample was CD4+ T cells sorted from PBMCs, taken 15 days after the yellow fever booster vaccination. These receptors all come from a young man who received the YFV17D yellow fever vaccine. The CDR3 runs from the conserved cysteine through the conserved F or W. The D gene is left open where the match is weak. For some rows the clone size is stated as once, few or many, or as a class when expanded; others skip it.

CDR3 protein | CDR3 DNA | J gene | V gene | D gene | clone size
CASSQFQVGELFF | TGCGCCAGCAGCCAGTTCCAAGTCGGGGAGCTGTTTTTT | TRBJ2-2 | TRBV4-1 | - | -
CASSPGGPGTGELFF | TGTGCCAGCAGCCCGGGGGGCCCGGGTACCGGGGAGCTGTTTTTT | TRBJ2-2 | TRBV7-2 | - | many
CASSLDRKYNEQFF | TGTGCTAGCAGCTTAGACCGAAAATACAATGAGCAGTTCTTC | TRBJ2-1 | TRBV7-7 | - | -
CASSEFLWGRAFF | TGTGCCAGCAGCGAATTCCTTTGGGGGCGAGCTTTCTTT | TRBJ1-1 | TRBV3-1 | - | -
CASSKGWISNIQYF | TGTGCCAGCAGCAAAGGCTGGATTAGTAACATTCAGTACTTC | TRBJ2-4 | TRBV3-1 | - | -
CASTLPGRTQYF | TGTGCCAGCACCCTTCCTGGTCGGACCCAGTACTTC | TRBJ2-5 | TRBV7-9 | - | -
CASSFRYYEQYF | TGTGCCAGCAGTTTTAGGTACTACGAGCAGTACTTC | TRBJ2-7 | TRBV12-3/TRBV12-4 | - | -
CASGRGLNTEAFF | TGTGCCAGCGGCCGGGGCCTGAACACTGAAGCTTTCTTT | TRBJ1-1 | TRBV3-1 | - | -
CASSRGHYNQPQHF | TGTGCCAGCAGCAGGGGACACTACAATCAGCCCCAGCATTTT | TRBJ1-5 | TRBV12-3/TRBV12-4 | - | few
CASSQDRVYGYTF | TGTGCCAGCAGTCAGGACAGAGTCTATGGCTACACCTTC | TRBJ1-2 | TRBV12-3/TRBV12-4 | - | many
CASSLTGGKLFF | TGTGCCAGCAGCCTAACGGGGGGAAAACTGTTTTTT | TRBJ1-4 | TRBV5-5 | - | -